A selection of T cell receptor beta chains follows, all from one sample in a study of T cells in Graves' hyperthyroidism and ophthalmopathy. TCRdb analysed the multiplex PCR reads with MiXCR anew, one entry per CDR3 protein. The top ten clones hold roughly 20% of a sample with around 620,000 distinct CDR3 sequences, 46% of them seen once. The material sequenced was peripheral blood or thyroid tissue (not recorded which). The origin of the receptors is an adult woman with Graves' disease, either hyperthyroidism or ophthalmopathy (not recorded which). CDR3s include the opening cysteine and the closing phenylalanine or tryptophan. Fields, in order: J gene, D gene, clone size, V gene, CDR3 DNA, CDR3 protein. The D gene is left open where the match is weak. Rows give clone size only sometimes, using once, few, many, or a class for an expanded clone.

J: TRBJ2-2; D: -; size: few; V: TRBV30; DNA: TGTGCCTGGTTCGTCAACACCGGGGAGCTGTTTTTT; CDR3: CAWFVNTGELFF
J: TRBJ1-2; D: -; size: -; V: TRBV5-1; DNA: TGCGCCAGCAGCTTCAGTAGCGTCCCCGGATCGGGAGGCTACACCTTC; CDR3: CASSFSSVPGSGGYTF
J: TRBJ2-5; D: -; size: few; V: TRBV7-2; DNA: TGTGCCAGAAGGGAGGGGGGAGAGACCCAGTACTTC; CDR3: CARREGGETQYF
J: TRBJ1-2; D: -; size: many; V: TRBV24-1; DNA: TGTGCCACTTTTACGGAGAGGTATGGCTACACCTTC; CDR3: CATFTERYGYTF
J: TRBJ2-7; D: -; size: many; V: TRBV20-1; DNA: TGCAGTGCAGACCAGGCTCCCTACGAGCAGTACTTC; CDR3: CSADQAPYEQYF
J: TRBJ2-5; D: -; size: -; V: TRBV29-1; DNA: TGCAGCCAGAAGGAGACCCAGTACTTC; CDR3: CSQKETQYF
J: TRBJ1-1; D: -; size: -; V: TRBV15; DNA: TGTGCCACCAAACAAACGCAGAACACTGAAGCTTTCTTT; CDR3: CATKQTQNTEAFF
J: TRBJ2-7; D: -; size: -; V: TRBV5-1; DNA: TGCGCCAGCAGCTTGCGGGTTGAGGGCGAGCAGTACTTC; CDR3: CASSLRVEGEQYF
J: TRBJ1-4; D: -; size: many; V: TRBV20-1; DNA: TGCAGTGCTAGGGTTAACAGCGAAAAACTGTTTTTT; CDR3: CSARVNSEKLFF
J: TRBJ1-2; D: -; size: few; V: TRBV19; DNA: TGTGCCAGTAGGACGGCAGCTAACTATGGCTACACCTTC; CDR3: CASRTAANYGYTF
J: TRBJ1-4; D: -; size: many; V: TRBV15; DNA: TGTGCCACCCAAGATCCCAATAATGAAAAACTGTTTTTT; CDR3: CATQDPNNEKLFF
J: TRBJ2-2; D: TRBD2; size: few; V: TRBV12-3/TRBV12-4; DNA: TGTGCCAGCAGTTCCTATAGCGGGATTGGGTTCGGCGGGGAGCTGTTTTTT; CDR3: CASSSYSGIGFGGELFF
J: TRBJ2-2; D: -; size: many; V: TRBV2; DNA: TGTGCCAGCAGTGACCACACCGGGGAGCTGTTTTTT; CDR3: CASSDHTGELFF
J: TRBJ1-1; D: -; size: -; V: TRBV12-3/TRBV12-4; DNA: TGTGCCAGCAGTCCCCAGTTAGGGGGAAACACTGAAGCTTTCTTT; CDR3: CASSPQLGGNTEAFF
J: TRBJ1-1; D: -; size: many; V: TRBV29-1; DNA: TGCAGCGTTGATCTGGGGTTCACTGAAGCTTTCTTT; CDR3: CSVDLGFTEAFF
J: TRBJ2-3; D: TRBD2; size: many; V: TRBV25-1; DNA: TGTGCCAGCAGCTCGACTAGCGGGAGTAGAGATACGCAGTATTTT; CDR3: CASSSTSGSRDTQYF
J: TRBJ1-1; D: -; size: many; V: TRBV14; DNA: TGTGCCAGCAGCCAACTGGGACGTACCAACACTGAAGCTTTCTTT; CDR3: CASSQLGRTNTEAFF
J: TRBJ1-3; D: TRBD1; size: -; V: TRBV10-2; DNA: TGCGCCAGCAGACAGGGGGACTTTGGAAACACCATATATTTT; CDR3: CASRQGDFGNTIYF
J: TRBJ2-1; D: TRBD2; size: -; V: TRBV7-9; DNA: TGTGCCAGCAGCGGGTCTAGCGGGAACAATGAGCAGTTCTTC; CDR3: CASSGSSGNNEQFF
J: TRBJ1-1; D: TRBD1; size: many; V: TRBV10-3; DNA: TGTGCCATCACCCCAGACAGGGAGAGCACTGAAGCTTTCTTT; CDR3: CAITPDRESTEAFF
J: TRBJ1-2; D: -; size: -; V: TRBV20-1; DNA: TGCAGTGCTAGAGCCCAAGGCTACACCTTC; CDR3: CSARAQGYTF
J: TRBJ1-1; D: -; size: -; V: TRBV30; DNA: TGTGCCTGGGGGTTAGGGACTGAAGCTTTCTTT; CDR3: CAWGLGTEAFF
J: TRBJ2-2; D: -; size: many; V: TRBV12-3/TRBV12-4; DNA: TGTGCCAGCAGCGACTCGACTGGAGACGCCGGGGAGCTGTTTTTT; CDR3: CASSDSTGDAGELFF
J: TRBJ2-2; D: TRBD1; size: many; V: TRBV7-3; DNA: TGTGCCAGCAGCTTAGGGGGACAGTCCGAGCTGTTTTTT; CDR3: CASSLGGQSELFF
J: TRBJ1-6; D: -; size: many; V: TRBV30; DNA: TGTGCCTTGCGCTCGGGAGCTTCACCCCTCCACTTT; CDR3: CALRSGASPLHF
J: TRBJ1-2; D: TRBD1; size: once; V: TRBV7-6; DNA: TGTGCCAGCAGCTTACTGGGACAGGAGAACTATGGCTACACCTTC; CDR3: CASSLLGQENYGYTF
J: TRBJ2-7; D: TRBD2; size: -; V: TRBV9; DNA: TGTGCCAGCCCCGGACTAGCGGGAGGGCGCGAGCAGTACTTC; CDR3: CASPGLAGGREQYF
J: TRBJ1-5; D: -; size: -; V: TRBV10-2; DNA: TGCGCCAGCAGAGTGGGTGATCAGCCCCAGCATTTT; CDR3: CASRVGDQPQHF
J: TRBJ1-1; D: TRBD1; size: -; V: TRBV7-9; DNA: TGTGCCAGCAGCTTCGGTACAGGGGACAGCTCAGCTTTCTTT; CDR3: CASSFGTGDSSAFF
J: TRBJ1-5; D: -; size: many; V: TRBV27; DNA: TGTGCCAGCAGTTTGTCCCCGGGACTCGGTCAGCCCCAGCATTTT; CDR3: CASSLSPGLGQPQHF
J: TRBJ2-7; D: -; size: many; V: TRBV6-6; DNA: TGTGCCAGCAGTTTTGGACGGAACTCCTACGAGCAGTACTTC; CDR3: CASSFGRNSYEQYF
J: TRBJ2-7; D: TRBD2; size: -; V: TRBV6-4; DNA: TGTGCCAGCAGTGACTCTAGGACTAGCCGTCTCTACGAGCAGTACTTC; CDR3: CASSDSRTSRLYEQYF